This TCR beta chain was captured in a study of tumor-infiltrating lymphocytes in primary liver carcinoma. TCR beta cDNA was reverse-transcribed from around 0.55 ug of total RNA. The reaction used a constant-region primer and ProtoScript II reverse transcriptase. Modified slightly, ARM-PCR produced TCR beta libraries over three nested multiplex PCR rounds. It was with TRBV1-TRBV30 forward primers and a C-beta reverse primer that the first two PCR rounds were run, at about 10 cycles each. Via MiXCR, TCRdb re-called the multiplex PCR reads, giving one row per CDR3 protein. Of 50,000 to 60,000 distinct CDR3 sequences in the sample, around 77% were seen once. Germline CDR1 DFQATT, CDR2 SNEGSKA (reference sequence). This CDR3 spans 15 amino acids. V shed 5 bases and J 8 bases; nucleotides not matched to a gene: 7. Bulk tissue was left unsorted, and RNA and DNA were co-extracted from 20-30 mg of it. There were over 90% viable tumor cells in every single sample of tumor.

V gene TRBV20-1 combines with J gene TRBJ2-3; 16 bases are shared with TRBD2. Specimen: liver tumor tissue from sampling region 5. Described subset: tumor region T5, tumor centre. The clonotype originates from a man aged 40-49 years with primary liver carcinoma and hepatitis B virus infection. CDR3 nucleotide sequence: TGCAGTGCTGGAGGGACTAGCGGGAGGGCCGGTACGCAGTATTTT. It codes for CSAGGTSGRAGTQYF.